Listed here are 13 T cell receptor beta chains from one sample, sequenced in a study of shared clonotypes between healthy human individuals. Some clones are missing from TCRdb's copy, which holds only in-frame ones; the method was immunoSEQ multiplex PCR. The sample contains about 500,000 clones, more than 70% of which appear only once. Specimen: PBMCs. These receptors all come from a middle-aged woman in good health. Some clones in this sample may be carry-over from other donors' samples.

There are many counts of this clone. This sequence joins TRBV5-1 and TRBJ1-6; TRBD1 aligns across 10 bases. This CDR3 region has 14 residues. Trimming removed 4 bases from V and 10 bases from J; junction bases left unmatched: 5. Germline V gene sequence: CDR1 SGHRS, CDR2 YFSETQ. Written as DNA, the CDR3 is TGCGCCAGCAGCGACGGGACAGGGGAGTCACCCCTCCACTTT. Translating it yields CASSDGTGESPLHF.

The chain combines TRBV11-3 with TRBJ1-1; D uncertain. CDR3 length: 12 residues. The V gene lost 5 bases and the J gene lost 6 bases, with 10 bases spanning the gap. From germline, CDR1 is SGHNT and CDR2 YENEEA. The CDR3 spells CASSKRDSEAFF. In DNA form, the CDR3 reads TGTGCCAGCAGCAAAAGGGATTCTGAAGCTTTCTTT.

The gene calls are TRBV7-9 and TRBJ2-5; D possibly corresponds to TRBD1 (6 bases). Germline V CDR1 and CDR2: SEHNR, FQNEAQ (reference sequence). There are 13 residues in the CDR3. V was shortened by 10 bases and J by 4 bases, with 16 bases between the two germline ends. CDR3 region: CATRDTRGETQYF. CDR3 bases: TGTGCCACCCGGGACACACGTGGAGAGACCCAGTACTTC.

V gene TRBV5-6 combines with J gene TRBJ2-5; 11 bases are shared with TRBD2. Germline CDR1 reads SGHDT; CDR2 reads YYEEEE. J was trimmed by 0 bases and V by 2 bases; bases with no gene match: 3. There are 16 residues in the CDR3. The CDR3 region has the DNA TGTGCCAGCAGCTTCCGACTAGCGGGGAACCAAGAGACCCAGTACTTC. This sequence encodes CASSFRLAGNQETQYF.

The chain couples TRBV4-3 to TRBJ1-5; D is unclear. The CDR3 has 17 residues. Trimming stripped 0 bases from V and 6 bases from J, with 18 bases between. The V gene's germline CDR1 is LGHNA and CDR2 YSLEER. CDR3 sequence (DNA): TGCGCCAGCAGCCAAGATCGGGTCGGGGAGGGCTTTCAGCCCCAGCATTTT. Translation gives CASSQDRVGEGFQPQHF.

The gene calls are TRBV28 and TRBJ2-7, with 8 bases lining up with TRBD2. V lost 1 base to trimming and J lost 2 bases; unmatched junction nucleotides: 16. This CDR3 region has 19 residues. Germline V gene lookup returns CDR1 MDHEN and CDR2 SYDVKM. CDR3 nucleotides: TGTGCCAGCAGTTTATCTCTGACATTAGAGCGGGAGTTAACCTACGAGCAGTACTTC. This gives the protein CASSLSLTLERELTYEQYF.

The V call is TRBV19, the J call TRBJ2-7; no clear D. CDR1 is LNHDA and CDR2 is SQIVND in the germline V gene (reference sequence). This CDR3 has 12 amino acids. The CDR3 DNA follows: TGTGCGTCCTCCGAAGGCCCGTCTGAGCAGTACTTC. This gives the protein CASSEGPSEQYF.

The rearrangement uses TRBV19 and TRBJ2-7, with D hard to call. V lost 9 bases to trimming and J lost 6 bases, with 21 bases between them. There are 14 residues in the CDR3. The germline CDR1 and CDR2 sequences are LNHDA and SQIVND (reference sequence). The chain's CDR3 is CASSRASLSSEQYF. CDR3 nucleotides: TGTGCCAGCAGCCGCGCCTCCCTAAGCTCCGAGCAGTACTTC.

J is TRBJ1-1 and V is TRBV18; no definite D call. V lost 0 bases and J lost 13, with 12 bases in between. The CDR3 loop spans 12 amino acids. Germline CDR1 reads KGHSH; CDR2 reads LQKENI. DNA for the CDR3: TGTGCCAGCTCACCACCGACCCCCCTGGGTTTCTTT. Amino acids: CASSPPTPLGFF.

This clone was seen a few times. The rearrangement uses TRBV27 and TRBJ1-3; 8 bases align to TRBD1. Per germline, CDR1 MNHEY and CDR2 SMNVEV (reference sequence). The CDR3 totals 16 residues. Trimming cost V 4 bases and J 0 bases; bases outside gene matches: 5. CDR3 DNA sequence: TGTGCCAGCAGTTCCCAGGGGGCCAGCTCTGGAAACACCATATATTTT. Translating gives CASSSQGASSGNTIYF.

As for this clone: Distinct nucleotide sequences in the sample also encode this CDR3. The CDR3, as DNA: TGTGCCAGCAGCCTCGACAGGGGCCAAGAGACCCAGTACTTC. Amino acids: CASSLDRGQETQYF. The chain carries TRBV28 and TRBJ2-5, with 8 bases identical to TRBD1. The V gene end was trimmed by 6 bases and the J gene end by 1 base; junction bases not matched to a gene: 4. Germline V gene lookup returns CDR1 MDHEN and CDR2 SYDVKM. This CDR3 has 14 amino acids.

V is TRBV30 and J is TRBJ1-6; D gene ambiguous. Trimming pared 8 bases from V and 8 bases from J, leaving 16 bases between. The CDR3 sequence is 13 residues long. The V gene's germline CDR1 is GTSNPN and CDR2 SVGIG (reference sequence). The CDR3 sequence is CAHQAATDSPLHF. The CDR3, as DNA: TGTGCCCACCAAGCCGCAACGGATTCACCCCTCCACTTT.

The chain combines TRBV9 with TRBJ2-1; 9 bases are a match to TRBD1. This CDR3 comprises 15 residues. Germline assignment: CDR1 SGDLS and CDR2 YYNGEE. The ends lost 3 bases at V and 6 bases at J; junction bases unmatched: 7. The CDR3 loop is CASSAGTGRGNEQFF. CDR3 DNA: TGTGCCAGCAGCGCCGGGACAGGGAGGGGCAATGAGCAGTTCTTC.